The 32 T cell receptor beta chains below come from one sample, sequenced in a study of cytomegalovirus exposure and HLA in healthy donors. Only in-frame clones appear in the TCRdb table, and some are missing; sequencing was by immunoSEQ multiplex PCR. The table lists 200,000 to 250,000 clones, 90% to 95% of them singletons. Sequenced input: PBMCs. The receptors here all came from a woman between 18 and 30 years old in good health and CMV-seronegative.

This chain uses TRBV18 with TRBJ1-1, with no clear D. The CDR3 runs to 12 residues. The germline V gene encodes CDR1 KGHSH and CDR2 LQKENI. V was trimmed by 6 bases and J by 8 bases, leaving 13 bases between them. CDR3 loop: CASSQDTAEAFF. The CDR3 DNA follows: TGTGCCAGCTCCCAAGACACGGCAGAAGCTTTCTTT.

This clone was seen a single time. This sequence joins TRBV30 and TRBJ1-3, with 7 nucleotides matching TRBD1. This CDR3 region has 13 residues. Germline V CDR1 and CDR2: GTSNPN, SVGIG (reference sequence). The V and J ends lost 1 base and 3 bases, in that order; junction bases with no gene match: 0. The CDR3 sequence is CAWSGQGGNTIYF. The CDR3 nucleotides read TGTGCCTGGAGTGGACAGGGTGGAAACACCATATATTTT.

This chain uses TRBV10-3 with TRBJ1-4; TRBD1 agrees at 7 bases. Trimming removed 0 bases from V and 6 bases from J; junction bases left unmatched: 7. This CDR3 has 16 amino acids. Germline V gene data show CDR1 as ENHRY and CDR2 as SYGVKD. The CDR3 coding sequence is TGTGCCATCAGTGAGTCGAGAGGGGGCACGGATGAAAAACTGTTTTTT. Amino acids: CAISESRGGTDEKLFF.

V gene TRBV5-1 combines with J gene TRBJ2-3; TRBD1 matches at 10 bases. Trimming at V came to 0 bases and at J to 4 bases, leaving 5 bases not matched to a gene. This CDR3 region has 16 residues. The germline gives CDR1 SGHRS, CDR2 YFSETQ. CDR3: CASSLAGQGLSDTQYF. CDR3 DNA: TGCGCCAGCAGCTTGGCGGGACAGGGGCTCTCAGATACGCAGTATTTT.

Of note for this clone: At one end the junction does not follow the germline gene, possibly because of a read error. The chain uses TRBV11-3 and TRBJ1-4, with TRBD1 as a possible D gene (6 bases). CDR3 size: 11 residues. In germline, CDR1 is SGHNT, CDR2 YENEEA. The DNA for the CDR3 is TGTGCCAGCAGCTTGATCAGGGGTAATCTTTTT. Residues: CASSLIRGNLF.

The CDR3 region has the DNA TGTGCCAGCAGGCCGGGAGGGTACAATGAGCAGTTCTTC. This translates into CASRPGGYNEQFF. The chain combines TRBV6-6 with TRBJ2-1, with 8 bases aligning to TRBD2. The germline V gene encodes CDR1 MNHNY and CDR2 SVGAGI (reference sequence). CDR3 length: 13 residues. V shed 6 bases and J 4 bases; nucleotides not matched to a gene: 2.

The V gene is TRBV4-2, the J gene TRBJ1-4; tentative D call: TRBD1 (6 bases). Trimming took 2 bases from V and 5 from J, leaving 15 bases between them. This CDR3 is built from 16 residues. From germline, CDR1 is LGHNA and CDR2 YNFKEQ. CDR3 sequence reads: CASSQNLGGGNEKLFF. CDR3 DNA sequence: TGTGCCAGCAGCCAAAATCTAGGGGGTGGCAATGAAAAACTGTTTTTT.

The chain is built from TRBV7-2 and TRBJ1-5, with TRBD1 matching 7 bases. Germline V gene sequence: CDR1 SGHTA, CDR2 FQGNSA. Germline trimming cut 4 bases from V and 7 bases from J; bases unmatched to any gene: 7. The length of the CDR3 is 14 residues. CDR3 sequence: CASSSTSTGQPQHF. The CDR3 nucleotides are TGTGCCAGCAGCTCCACCTCGACAGGGCAGCCCCAGCATTTT.

This rearrangement joins TRBV15 to TRBJ2-3, with 7 bases matching TRBD2. J was trimmed by 8 bases and V by 5 bases; bases with no gene match: 10. This CDR3 has 14 residues. CDR1 is LNHNV, CDR2 YYDKDF, per germline (reference sequence). CDR3 amino acids: CATSWGGSEGTQYF. The CDR3 coding sequence is TGTGCCACCAGCTGGGGGGGTAGCGAAGGTACGCAGTATTTT.

CDR3 in amino acids: CASSPPHGAVIGYTF. CDR3 DNA sequence: TGTGCCAGCTCACCACCCCACGGAGCCGTAATCGGCTACACCTTC. This chain joins TRBV18 and TRBJ1-2; D unresolved. This CDR3 contains 15 residues. CDR1 and CDR2 from the germline V gene are KGHSH and LQKENI. V was trimmed by 0 bases and J by 8 bases, leaving 16 bases between them.

The chain couples TRBV29-1 to TRBJ2-1; D remains unclear. V shed 3 bases and J shed 0 bases, with 9 bases lying between them. The CDR3 spans 14 residues. Per the germline V gene, CDR1 is SQVTM and CDR2 is ANQGSEA. CDR3 DNA sequence: TGCAGCGTTGAGGCCTTCAACTCCTACAATGAGCAGTTCTTC. Translating gives CSVEAFNSYNEQFF.

This clone was seen once. V usage is TRBV5-4 and J usage is TRBJ2-7; 9 nucleotides match TRBD2. The V segment lost 4 bases and the J segment 4 bases; nucleotides outside the gene matches: 15. The CDR3 has 17 amino acids. Germline values: CDR1 SGHNT, CDR2 YYREEE (reference sequence). CDR3 loop: CASSQGSSGIKSYEQYF. DNA for the CDR3: TGTGCCAGCAGCCAGGGTTCTAGCGGGATAAAATCGTACGAGCAGTACTTC.

This clone was counted a few times. The chain carries TRBV28 and TRBJ2-1; TRBD2 matches 8 bases. Per germline, CDR1 MDHEN and CDR2 SYDVKM. This CDR3 region has 14 residues. V trimming: 3 bases; J trimming: 10 bases; junction bases outside the gene matches: 8. The CDR3 sequence: CASSFTREAAEQFF. CDR3 coding DNA: TGTGCCAGCAGTTTTACGCGGGAGGCCGCCGAGCAGTTCTTC.

The rearrangement joins TRBV6-5 to TRBJ2-5, with 10 bases lining up with TRBD1. Per germline, CDR1 MNHEY and CDR2 SVGAGI. The length of the CDR3 is 15 residues. V lost 2 bases and J lost 4; bases outside the gene matches: 4. The CDR3 region has the DNA TGTGCCAGCAGTTACGCGGACAGGGGGAGAGAGACCCAGTACTTC. As protein: CASSYADRGRETQYF.

The chain couples TRBV18 to TRBJ2-5; D remains ambiguous. The V and J ends lost 8 bases and 5 bases respectively, with 12 bases between them. CDR1 is KGHSH and CDR2 is LQKENI in the germline V gene. The CDR3 has 12 amino acids. The CDR3 coding sequence is TGTGCCAGCAACAACCAGGCGGAGACCCAGTACTTC. Protein: CASNNQAETQYF.

This clone showed up just once. J is TRBJ1-2 and V is TRBV5-1; weak D call: TRBD1 (5 bases). Trimming left V 7 bases short and J 3 bases short, with 16 bases between. The germline gives CDR1 SGHRS, CDR2 YFSETQ. The CDR3 contains 14 residues. The CDR3 sequence is CASRQTASDYGYTF. The CDR3 nucleotides read TGCGCCAGCCGCCAGACAGCCTCGGACTATGGCTACACCTTC.

The rearrangement joins TRBV11-2 to TRBJ2-1, with TRBD2 identical over 11 bases. CDR1 SGHAT and CDR2 FQNNGV come from the germline V gene. The J segment lost 7 bases and the V segment lost 0 bases, leaving 5 bases of the junction unmatched. CDR3 length equals 16 residues. The CDR3 DNA is TGTGCCAGCAGCTTAGACACTAGCGGGAGTTGGAATGAGCAGTTCTTC. As protein: CASSLDTSGSWNEQFF.

V and J are TRBV6-1 and TRBJ1-2; D uncertain. Germline loops: CDR1 MNHNS, CDR2 SASEGT. Deletions cut 5 bases from V and 4 bases from J, with 11 bases between. This CDR3 region has 13 residues. CDR3 nucleotide sequence: TGTGCCAGCAGTAGCTCCCACGTCTATGGCTACACCTTC. Translated, it gives CASSSSHVYGYTF.

The V call is TRBV7-8, the J call TRBJ1-1; 9 positions match TRBD1. J was trimmed by 1 base and V by 6 bases; bases with no gene match: 12. CDR1 and CDR2 (germline): SGHVS, FQNEAQ. The CDR3 spans 17 residues. In nucleotides, the CDR3 is TGTGCCAGCAGGGTCATCTTCGGGACAGGGAAGAACACTGAAGCTTTCTTT. Protein: CASRVIFGTGKNTEAFF.

The gene calls are TRBV11-2 and TRBJ1-2; D might be TRBD1 (5 bases). Trimming removed 5 bases from V and 10 bases from J, with 14 bases in between. The CDR3 has 12 residues. Germline V lookup: CDR1 SGHAT, CDR2 FQNNGV. CDR3 in amino acids: CASSPPWGVYTF. For the CDR3, the DNA is TGTGCCAGCAGCCCCCCGTGGGGGGTCTACACCTTC.

The chain carries TRBV27 and TRBJ2-1, with a tentative D call TRBD2 (5 bases). The CDR3 runs 14 residues. Trimming took 3 bases from V and 8 from J, leaving 14 bases between them. Germline values: CDR1 MNHEY, CDR2 SMNVEV (reference sequence). CDR3 DNA sequence: TGTGCCAGCAGTTTCCGTGGGAGCCGCGATGAGCAGTTCTTC. It is translated as CASSFRGSRDEQFF.

The CDR3 bases are TGTGCCAGCAGTTTTCTAGCGGGAGAGAGGTCCTACGAGCAGTACTTC. Translating it yields CASSFLAGERSYEQYF. The chain recombines TRBV28 with TRBJ2-7; 10 nucleotides line up with TRBD2. The CDR3 has 16 residues. Germline trimming cut 3 bases from V and 1 base from J; bases unmatched to any gene: 6. Germline-derived CDR1 and CDR2 are MDHEN and SYDVKM.

The chain recombines TRBV10-3 with TRBJ2-1; 9 bases are shared with TRBD2. This CDR3 is built from 14 residues. Trimming took 4 bases from V and 8 from J; bases not matched to a gene: 6. Germline V lookup: CDR1 ENHRY, CDR2 SYGVKD. CDR3 in amino acids: CAISVGREGDEQFF. CDR3 DNA: TGTGCCATCAGTGTTGGGCGGGAGGGAGATGAGCAGTTCTTC.

The chain carries TRBV15 and TRBJ2-7; D gene unclear. The CDR3 runs 17 residues. Looked up from germline, CDR1 is LNHNV and CDR2 is YYDKDF (reference sequence). Trimming left V 1 base short and J 2 bases short, with 18 bases between. This CDR3 is CATSRAPLAEPTYEQYF. CDR3 DNA sequence: TGTGCCACCAGCAGAGCCCCACTGGCGGAACCGACCTACGAGCAGTACTTC.

This chain uses TRBV11-3 with TRBJ2-1; 7 nucleotides match TRBD2. Per germline, CDR1 SGHNT and CDR2 YENEEA. Trimming removed 5 bases from V and 8 bases from J; junction bases left unmatched: 3. The CDR3 has 12 amino acids. CDR3 sequence reads: CASSETSDEQFF. CDR3 sequence (DNA): TGTGCCAGCAGCGAAACTAGCGATGAGCAGTTCTTC.

The V call is TRBV2, the J call TRBJ1-1; D remains ambiguous. The CDR3 consists of 14 residues. Germline V CDR1 and CDR2: SNHLY, FYNNEI. Trimming pared 7 bases from V and 2 bases from J, leaving 14 bases between. The CDR3 nucleotides are TGTGCCAGCACTTTTTCAGTTCTTAACACTGAAGCTTTCTTT. The encoded protein is CASTFSVLNTEAFF.

The chain has TRBV11-2 and TRBJ2-3; D is possibly TRBD1 (6 bases). The germline gives CDR1 SGHAT, CDR2 FQNNGV. The CDR3 loop spans 15 amino acids. The V gene lost 5 bases and the J gene lost 2 bases, with 14 bases spanning the gap. For the CDR3, the DNA is TGTGCCAGCAGCCCAGGGGTTGCAGTCACAGATACGCAGTATTTT. This encodes CASSPGVAVTDTQYF.

The genes are TRBV6-1 and TRBJ2-3; maybe TRBD1 (5 bases). This CDR3 region has 17 residues. Trimming pared 2 bases from V and 1 base from J, leaving 16 bases between. From germline, CDR1 is MNHNS and CDR2 SASEGT. In DNA, the CDR3 is TGTGCCAGCAGTGAATACATGGGGCGAGTCGGCACAGATACGCAGTATTTT. This codes for CASSEYMGRVGTDTQYF.

The V call is TRBV9, the J call TRBJ2-1, with 10 bases fitting TRBD1. The ends lost 0 bases at V and 4 bases at J; junction bases unmatched: 4. Germline CDR1 and CDR2: SGDLS and YYNGEE. CDR3 length equals 16 residues. The CDR3 loop is CASSVAGQGGYNEQFF. The CDR3 DNA reads as TGTGCCAGCAGCGTAGCTGGACAGGGGGGGTACAATGAGCAGTTCTTC.

The V call is TRBV19, the J call TRBJ2-7; D gene uncertain. The CDR3 runs to 12 residues. Germline V CDR1 and CDR2: LNHDA, SQIVND (reference sequence). V was shortened by 8 bases and J by 3 bases, with 11 bases between the two germline ends. CDR3 protein: CASRDGLYEQYF. In DNA, the CDR3 is TGTGCCAGTCGCGATGGTCTCTACGAGCAGTACTTC.

The V and J genes are TRBV11-3 and TRBJ2-7; 11 bases are shared with TRBD1. Germline CDR1 is SGHNT and CDR2 is YENEEA. Germline trimming cut 2 bases from V and 7 bases from J; bases unmatched to any gene: 7. CDR3 length: 15 residues. The CDR3 DNA sequence: TGTGCCAGCAGCTTATCGGGGACAGGGGGAAGTGAGCAGTACTTC. Encoded protein: CASSLSGTGGSEQYF. The full variable domain, rest sourced from reference TRBV11-3 and TRBJ2-7, is EAGVVQSPRYKIIEKKQPVAFWCNPISGHNTLYWYLQNLGQGPELLIRYENEEAVDDSQLPKDRFSAERLKGVDSTLKIQPAELGDSAVYLCASSLSGTGGSEQYFGPGTRLTVT.

This rearrangement joins TRBV6-5 to TRBJ1-5; perhaps TRBD1 as D (5 bases). The CDR3 spans 15 residues. Deletions cut 7 bases from V and 0 bases from J, with 13 bases between. Germline V gives CDR1 MNHEY, CDR2 SVGAGI. This CDR3 reads CASNKGRYSNQPQHF. CDR3 nucleotides: TGTGCCAGCAATAAGGGGAGGTATAGCAATCAGCCCCAGCATTTT.